This record covers a single T cell receptor beta chain. What it binds is not known. Germline-derived CDR1 and CDR2 are KGHSH and LQKENI. This CDR3 region has 14 residues. Trimming pared 6 bases from V and 1 base from J, leaving 12 bases between. The sample comes from a study of T-cell memory formation after mild COVID-19. The study's findings and limits: Clones that contracted from day 15 to 85 were balanced CD4/CD8, while later expanders leaned CD4+. Second-wave clones reaching peak frequency on day 37 lacked confirmed SARS-CoV-2 specificity. Those CD4+ clones that contracted were mainly in CM and EM (CD8+ ones in EMRA).

A 5'RACE reaction primed in the constant segment made cDNA libraries of TCR alpha and TCR beta, and these carried sample barcodes and UMIs. TCRdb called the 5' RACE reads again in MiXCR, with one record for every CDR3 protein. The sample yields under 200,000 distinct CDR3 sequences, around a third seen once. The chain combines TRBV18 with TRBJ1-1; D is uncertain. The sequenced sample consisted of PBMCs or a T cell subset sorted from them (not recorded which). This clonotype was sampled from an adult woman who had mild COVID-19 (a few samples of this study predate the infection). Cell type and time point are not known. The CDR3 region is CASSAIQQNTEAFF. The CDR3 DNA reads TGTGCCAGCTCGGCAATACAACAGAACACTGAAGCTTTCTTT.